This T cell receptor (beta chain) is from a study of blood T cells in healthy people across ages. Study-wide findings and caveats: It was not known whether donors were CMV positive (a possible confounder of expanded clonotype changes).

A second PCR, run for about 6 to 11 cycles, used a sample-barcoded 5' primer plus a J-beta primer mix. Using its own MiXCR run on the 5' RACE reads, TCRdb lists one record per CDR3 protein. The table shows fewer than 1 million distinct CDR3 sequences, with approximately 44% occurring only once. CDR1 and CDR2 from the germline V gene are SGHRS and YFSETQ. V lost 4 bases, J lost 5 bases, and 7 bases stayed unmatched. The CDR3 contains 14 residues. A word on this clonotype: The target antigen is unknown.

This sequence originates from a man in his sixties in good health. This chain joins TRBV5-1 and TRBJ2-7; 9 bases align to TRBD2. The specimen sequenced was blood. The DNA for the CDR3 is TGCGCCAGCAGCCCGCGTTCTAGCGGGGACGAGCAGTACTTC. It yields the protein CASSPRSSGDEQYF.